Shown below are 16 T cell receptor beta chains from a single sample sequenced in a study of blood T cell repertoires in COVID-19. Data came from immunoSEQ multiplex PCR; TCRdb stores just in-frame clones and leaves some out. The table records fewer than 150,000 clones, around nine tenths of them present only once. The specimen sequenced was peripheral blood. Source of these receptors: a man aged 50-59 years with active or convalescent COVID-19.

This clone was seen just once. The chain has TRBV29-1 and TRBJ2-7; TRBD2 matches 10 bases. The CDR3 extends over 15 amino acids. V shed 5 bases and J 0 bases; nucleotides not matched to a gene: 7. The germline gives CDR1 SQVTM, CDR2 ANQGSEA. CDR3 sequence (DNA): TGCAGCGTTCTGAAACTAGCGGGGCTCTCCTACGAGCAGTACTTC. It specifies CSVLKLAGLSYEQYF.

This clone was picked up one time. The V and J genes are TRBV28 and TRBJ1-2; a possible D gene is TRBD1 (5 bases). Per germline, CDR1 MDHEN and CDR2 SYDVKM. There are 16 residues in the CDR3. Trimming removed 3 bases at V and 3 bases at J, with 17 bases between. The CDR3 DNA follows: TGTGCCAGCAGTTTGTCGAATCTGGGGGGAGACTATGGCTACACCTTC. Translation gives CASSLSNLGGDYGYTF.

This chain connects TRBV6-4 to TRBJ2-3, with D maybe TRBD2 (6 bases). CDR1 and CDR2 from the germline V gene are MRHNA and SNTAGT. Trimming left V 4 bases short and J 4 bases short, with 12 bases between. This CDR3 has 14 residues. The CDR3 reads CASSVGSPPDTQYF. The CDR3 DNA sequence: TGTGCCAGCAGTGTCGGGAGTCCCCCAGATACGCAGTATTTT.

This chain links TRBV18 with TRBJ1-5; possibly TRBD1 for D (5 bases). Between the trimmed V and J ends, which lost 4 bases and 1 base, there was a span of 8 bases. This CDR3 has 14 amino acids. The germline CDR1 and CDR2 sequences are KGHSH and LQKENI. CDR3 DNA sequence: TGTGCCAGCTCACAGGGGCACAGCAATCAGCCCCAGCATTTT. Its protein is CASSQGHSNQPQHF.

The chain employs TRBV6-5 and TRBJ1-2; TRBD1 might be the D (5 bases). The germline V and J ends were trimmed by 0 bases and 8 bases, with 16 bases remaining between them. In germline, CDR1 is MNHEY, CDR2 SVGAGI. This CDR3 region has 15 residues. CDR3 nucleotide sequence: TGTGCCAGCAGTTACTCTTCCAGGGTGGTTGTCGGCTACACCTTC. It encodes CASSYSSRVVVGYTF.

The V and J genes are TRBV28 and TRBJ2-7, with D uncertain. Germline V gene sequence: CDR1 MDHEN, CDR2 SYDVKM. The CDR3 is made up of 13 amino acids. V was pared by 6 bases and J by 0 bases, with 9 bases between. CDR3: CASRSRASYEQYF. The CDR3 DNA reads TGTGCCAGCAGGTCTCGAGCCTCCTACGAGCAGTACTTC.

This chain uses TRBV4-1 with TRBJ2-3, with 11 positions matching TRBD2. With 6 bases clipped from V and 5 bases from J, the junction kept 22 bases outside the gene matches. Germline V gene lookup returns CDR1 MGHRA and CDR2 YSYEKL. CDR3 length equals 20 residues. The CDR3 loop is CASREREQGFSGRAKDTQYF. In nucleotides, the CDR3 is TGCGCCAGCAGGGAGAGGGAACAGGGTTTTAGCGGGAGGGCCAAAGATACGCAGTATTTT.

The chain links TRBV7-9 to TRBJ1-1; weak D call: TRBD1 (5 bases). Germline lookup yields CDR1 SEHNR and CDR2 FQNEAQ (reference sequence). The V end lost 0 bases, the J end lost 5 bases, and 16 bases lay between the germline ends. The CDR3 is 16 amino acids. In DNA form, the CDR3 reads TGTGCCAGCAGCTTAGCAGGGGCGGCCCGGGGGACTGAAGCTTTCTTT. Translated, it gives CASSLAGAARGTEAFF. The full variable domain, rest sourced from reference TRBV7-9 and TRBJ1-1, is DTGVSQNPRHKITKRGQNVTFRCDPISEHNRLYWYRQTLGQGPEFLTYFQNEAQLEKSRLLSDRFSAERPKGSFSTLEIQRTEQGDSAMYLCASSLAGAARGTEAFFGQGTRLTVV.

The rearrangement links TRBV11-2 to TRBJ1-2; D unclear. This CDR3 is built from 12 residues. Looked up from germline, CDR1 is SGHAT and CDR2 is FQNNGV. Deletions cut 8 bases from V and 0 bases from J, with 7 bases between. CDR3 amino acids: CASGPANYGYTF. CDR3 bases: TGTGCCAGCGGGCCCGCTAACTATGGCTACACCTTC.

This clone has only a few counts. This rearrangement joins TRBV5-4 to TRBJ2-1; TRBD2 aligns across 12 bases. The junction had 8 bases not matched to a gene; V was cut back by 5 bases and J by 2 bases. Germline CDR1 and CDR2: SGHNT and YYREEE (reference sequence). The CDR3 contains 17 residues. The CDR3 DNA reads TGTGCCAGCAGTCCTAGGACTAGCGGGATAACCTACAATGAGCAGTTCTTC. Its translation: CASSPRTSGITYNEQFF. The whole variable domain, remainder taken from reference TRBV5-4 and TRBJ2-1, is ETGVTQSPTHLIKTRGQQVTLRCSSQSGHNTVSWYQQALGQGPQFIFQYYREEENGRGNFPPRFSGLQFPNYSSELNVNALELDDSALYLCASSPRTSGITYNEQFFGPGTRLTVL.

This clone came up once. The gene calls are TRBV28 and TRBJ2-7, with TRBD2 identical over 7 bases. There are 15 residues in the CDR3. V was clipped by 4 bases and J by 3 bases; unmatched bases: 9. Germline assignment: CDR1 MDHEN and CDR2 SYDVKM. CDR3 in amino acids: CASSSYKRDVYEQYF. CDR3 DNA sequence: TGTGCCAGCAGTTCGTACAAGCGGGATGTCTACGAGCAGTACTTC.

CDR3 in DNA: TGTGCCAGCAGCCTGGCCATGGGACTAGCTCGTAATGAGCAGTTCTTC. It specifies CASSLAMGLARNEQFF. This sequence joins TRBV7-3 and TRBJ2-1; TRBD2 matches 9 bases. After removal of 5 bases from V and 7 bases from J, the junction contained 12 bases not matched to a gene. The CDR3 is made up of 16 amino acids. Germline lookup yields CDR1 SGHTA and CDR2 FQGTGA.

The genes are TRBV7-9 and TRBJ2-1; D might be TRBD2 (5 bases). V gave up 2 bases and J gave up 8 bases, with 16 bases separating them. Germline CDR1 reads SEHNR; CDR2 reads FQNEAQ (reference sequence). This CDR3 is built from 15 residues. The chain's CDR3 is CASSLKRGLRDEQFF. The CDR3 DNA reads TGTGCCAGCAGCTTAAAACGGGGTCTGCGGGATGAGCAGTTCTTC.

The V call is TRBV2, the J call TRBJ1-2; D might be TRBD1 (6 bases). V dropped 6 bases and J dropped 5 bases, with 16 bases sitting between them. CDR3 size: 14 residues. Germline values: CDR1 SNHLY, CDR2 FYNNEI. The DNA for the CDR3 is TGTGCCAGCAGGATCCCGGGGAGGGGGTATGGCTACACCTTC. Residues: CASRIPGRGYGYTF.

The CDR3 region is CAWSLSVETQYF. The CDR3 DNA reads TGTGCCTGGAGTTTATCAGTAGAGACCCAGTACTTC. The rearrangement uses TRBV30 and TRBJ2-5; no definite D call. The V end was cut by 2 bases, the J end by 4 bases, with 8 bases between. The CDR3 has 12 residues. Germline values: CDR1 GTSNPN, CDR2 SVGIG (reference sequence).

J is TRBJ1-2 and V is TRBV12-3 or TRBV12-4, with TRBD1 matching over 9 bases. CDR3 size: 13 residues. The J segment lost 6 bases and the V segment lost 7 bases, leaving 6 bases of the junction unmatched. The CDR3 nucleotides read TGTGCCAGCAACGCGGACAGGGGAAATGGCTACACCTTC. This translates into CASNADRGNGYTF.